This T cell receptor (beta chain) originates from a study of T cell changes during pregnancy in multiple sclerosis. This CDR3 is built from 13 residues. Between the trimmed V and J ends, which lost 3 bases and 3 bases, there was a span of 8 bases. In germline, CDR1 is MNHEY, CDR2 SMNVEV (reference sequence). Produced via immunoSEQ multiplex PCR; TCRdb's table is partial and in-frame only. This table has 90,000 or so clones, about nine tenths appearing once. Sequencing was performed on PBMCs, taken in the first trimester of pregnancy. The chain links TRBV27 to TRBJ1-1; D gene unclear. This receptor was obtained from a female donor in good health, serving as a control in a pregnancy study. Some clones in this sample may be carry-over from other donors' samples. The CDR3 here is CASSFLRDTEAFF. The CDR3 DNA reads as TGTGCCAGCAGTTTCCTCCGGGACACTGAAGCTTTCTTT.